Listed below are T cell receptor beta chains from one sample, sequenced in a study of blood T cell repertoires in COVID-19. The data were produced by immunoSEQ multiplex PCR, yet TCRdb's version contains in-frame clones alone and is incomplete. The table shows roughly 180,000 clones, with around 79% occurring only once. Sequencing used PBMCs or T cells enriched from blood (not recorded which). Receptors originate from a man aged 50 to 59 who had recovered from COVID-19. Both conserved end residues are part of each CDR3. D genes are given only for firm matches. Only part of the rows carry a size: once, few, many, or a class if the clone is expanded.

D | size | J | V | CDR3 | DNA
NA | few | TRBJ1-1 | TRBV19 | CASSTPGGWENTEAFF | TGTGCCAGTAGTACCCCCGGGGGTTGGGAAAACACTGAAGCTTTCTTT
NA | NA | TRBJ1-3 | TRBV29-1 | CSVRVGAGNTIYF | TGCAGCGTTCGGGTTGGAGCTGGAAACACCATATATTTT
NA | NA | TRBJ1-5 | TRBV19 | CASSIFFSLGGGNQPQHF | TGTGCCAGTAGTATCTTTTTTAGTCTCGGGGGGGGCAATCAGCCCCAGCATTTT
TRBD1 | NA | TRBJ1-1 | TRBV6-5 | CASSQQGQVGAFF | TGTGCCAGCAGCCAACAGGGACAGGTGGGAGCTTTCTTT
NA | NA | TRBJ2-1 | TRBV12-5 | CASGLSGLRDEQFF | TGTGCTAGTGGTTTGAGTGGGCTCAGAGATGAGCAGTTCTTC
TRBD1 | NA | TRBJ1-4 | TRBV6-5 | CASRPPGQKEKLFF | TGTGCCAGCAGGCCACCGGGACAGAAGGAAAAACTGTTTTTT
NA | NA | TRBJ2-1 | TRBV20-1 | CSASNNNEQFF | TGCAGTGCTAGTAATAACAATGAGCAGTTCTTC
NA | NA | TRBJ1-3 | TRBV7-9 | CASSTGSSGNTIYF | TGTGCCAGCAGCACGGGAAGCTCTGGAAACACCATATATTTT
NA | NA | TRBJ1-2 | TRBV6-6 | CASTKRDYGYTF | TGTGCCAGCACCAAGAGAGACTATGGCTACACCTTC
TRBD1 | NA | TRBJ2-3 | TRBV6-5 | CASSLLGGGGDTQYF | TGTGCCAGCAGTCTGTTAGGGGGCGGTGGAGATACGCAGTATTTT
TRBD2 | NA | TRBJ2-7 | TRBV3-1/TRBV3-2 | CASSLRTSGKGEQYF | TGTGCCAGCAGCCTCAGGACTAGCGGTAAAGGAGAGCAGTACTTC
NA | NA | TRBJ2-2 | TRBV4-2 | CASSQDLGGAAGELFF | TGTGCCAGCAGCCAAGATTTAGGAGGGGCGGCCGGGGAGCTGTTTTTT
NA | NA | TRBJ1-2 | TRBV3-1/TRBV3-2 | CASSQGGGGIYGYTF | TGTGCCAGCAGCCAAGGGGGAGGGGGGATCTATGGCTACACCTTC
NA | NA | TRBJ1-3 | TRBV7-2 | CASSLVGGGGNTIYF | TGTGCCAGCAGCTTAGTTGGCGGGGGCGGAAACACCATATATTTT
TRBD1 | NA | TRBJ1-5 | TRBV6-1 | CASSDPGQDQPQHF | TGTGCCAGCAGTGACCCGGGACAGGATCAGCCCCAGCATTTT
NA | NA | TRBJ1-1 | TRBV5-1 | CASSRSTGNTEAFF | TGCGCCAGCAGCCGCAGTACAGGGAACACTGAAGCTTTCTTT
NA | NA | TRBJ1-5 | TRBV29-1 | CSVGQLANQPQHF | TGCAGCGTGGGACAACTTGCCAATCAGCCCCAGCATTTT
TRBD2 | NA | TRBJ2-7 | TRBV18 | CASSPGLAGVTYEQYF | TGTGCCAGCTCACCAGGACTAGCGGGGGTGACCTACGAGCAGTACTTC
TRBD1 | NA | TRBJ1-4 | TRBV5-4 | CASSSGQRNEKLFF | TGTGCCAGCAGCTCGGGACAGCGAAATGAAAAACTGTTTTTT
TRBD1 | NA | TRBJ2-1 | TRBV19 | CASSDTGGAGNEQFF | TGTGCCAGTAGTGATACAGGGGGCGCCGGGAATGAGCAGTTCTTC
NA | NA | TRBJ2-3 | TRBV28 | CASSLSLTDTQYF | TGTGCCAGCAGTTTATCACTCACAGATACGCAGTATTTT
NA | few | TRBJ2-2 | TRBV30 | CAWRRGELFF | TGTGCCTGGAGACGGGGGGAGCTGTTTTTT
NA | NA | TRBJ2-1 | TRBV27 | CASSPFGLLGSSYNEQFF | TGTGCCAGCAGCCCGTTCGGGCTCCTCGGGAGCTCCTACAATGAGCAGTTCTTC
NA | NA | TRBJ1-2 | TRBV5-1 | CASSLDENYGYTF | TGCGCCAGCAGCTTGGACGAGAACTATGGCTACACCTTC
NA | NA | TRBJ2-1 | TRBV6-5 | CASSYFRGNEQFF | TGTGCCAGCAGTTACTTTCGGGGCAATGAGCAGTTCTTC
TRBD1 | NA | TRBJ1-5 | TRBV19 | CASSRRLGQGNQPQHF | TGTGCCAGTAGCCGTAGATTAGGACAGGGTAATCAGCCCCAGCATTTT
NA | once | TRBJ1-3 | TRBV7-2 | CASSFFPGSSGNTIYF | TGTGCCAGCAGCTTCTTTCCTGGGAGCTCTGGAAACACCATATATTTT
TRBD1 | NA | TRBJ2-3 | TRBV10-3 | CAIGKGTGSTDTQYF | TGTGCCATCGGGAAAGGGACAGGGTCCACAGATACGCAGTATTTT
TRBD1 | NA | TRBJ2-2 | TRBV29-1 | CSAPGQVNTGELFF | TGCAGCGCCCCGGGACAGGTGAACACCGGGGAGCTGTTTTTT
NA | few | TRBJ1-4 | TRBV5-1 | CASSLRSENEKLFF | TGCGCCAGCAGCTTGCGCAGCGAGAATGAAAAACTGTTTTTT
NA | NA | TRBJ1-2 | TRBV28 | CASSLVQANYGYTF | TGTGCCAGCAGTTTAGTGCAGGCGAACTATGGCTACACCTTC
NA | NA | TRBJ2-2 | TRBV4-2 | CASSQDRRSGPNTGELFF | TGTGCCAGCAGCCAAGACCGGCGCAGCGGACCGAACACCGGGGAGCTGTTTTTT
TRBD2 | NA | TRBJ2-1 | TRBV6-6 | CASSQTSGRAREQFF | TGTGCCAGCAGCCAGACTAGCGGGAGGGCTCGTGAGCAGTTCTTC
NA | few | TRBJ1-1 | TRBV28 | CASKSSNLKGEAFF | TGTGCCAGCAAGTCTAGCAACCTCAAAGGGGAAGCTTTCTTT
TRBD2 | NA | TRBJ2-5 | TRBV5-1 | CASSLGLATETQYF | TGCGCCAGCAGCTTGGGACTAGCAACCGAGACCCAGTACTTC
TRBD2 | NA | TRBJ2-3 | TRBV2 | CASSRSGATPSDTQYF | TGTGCCAGCAGTCGTAGCGGGGCCACCCCGTCAGATACGCAGTATTTT
TRBD2 | NA | TRBJ2-1 | TRBV5-1 | CASSLVLAGVRNEQFF | TGCGCCAGCAGCTTGGTACTAGCGGGAGTGCGCAATGAGCAGTTCTTC
NA | once | TRBJ2-5 | TRBV7-8 | CASSPDYNGLGQTQYF | TGTGCCAGCAGCCCGGACTATAACGGATTAGGGCAGACCCAGTACTTC
TRBD1 | NA | TRBJ1-1 | TRBV2 | CASSRDRSSEAFF | TGTGCCAGCAGCCGGGACAGGAGCTCTGAAGCTTTCTTT
NA | NA | TRBJ1-6 | TRBV5-1 | CASSNGSPLHF | TGCGCCAGTTCTAATGGTTCACCCCTCCACTTT
NA | once | TRBJ2-7 | TRBV30 | CAWSVTGYEQYF | TGTGCCTGGAGTGTAACAGGCTACGAGCAGTACTTC
NA | few | TRBJ2-1 | TRBV10-1 | CASSEQVLGHNEQFF | TGCGCCAGCAGTGAGCAGGTACTAGGTCACAATGAGCAGTTCTTC
TRBD2 | once | TRBJ2-1 | TRBV27 | CASSLLAGGYNEQFF | TGTGCCAGCAGTTTACTAGCGGGAGGATATAATGAGCAGTTCTTC
TRBD1 | few | TRBJ2-7 | TRBV16 | CASSQGTGFYEQYF | TGTGCCAGCAGCCAAGGGACAGGATTTTACGAGCAGTACTTC
NA | few | TRBJ2-3 | TRBV28 | CASSLSGTATDTQYF | TGTGCCAGCAGTTTATCTGGGACTGCCACAGATACGCAGTATTTT
NA | NA | TRBJ2-7 | TRBV7-9 | CASSLQGTYEQYF | TGTGCCAGCAGCCTACAGGGAACCTACGAGCAGTACTTC
TRBD1 | NA | TRBJ2-7 | TRBV6-1 | CASTDRGQGGAGYEQYF | TGTGCCAGCACTGACAGGGGGCAAGGTGGGGCAGGCTACGAGCAGTACTTC
TRBD1 | NA | TRBJ1-4 | TRBV2 | CASSPGGAYEKLFF | TGTGCCAGCAGTCCAGGGGGCGCCTATGAAAAACTGTTTTTT
TRBD1 | NA | TRBJ1-1 | TRBV28 | CAGKTGSTEAFF | TGTGCCGGTAAGACAGGGAGCACTGAAGCTTTCTTT
NA | NA | TRBJ1-5 | TRBV5-4 | CASRHLNSRHPSQPQHF | TGTGCCAGCAGACACCTAAACTCTCGACACCCGAGTCAGCCCCAGCATTTT
NA | NA | TRBJ1-2 | TRBV4-1 | CASSPALPRRGYGYTF | TGCGCCAGCAGCCCCGCTCTCCCACGCAGGGGCTATGGCTACACCTTC
NA | NA | TRBJ1-6 | TRBV13 | CASSSSEARLSPLHF | TGTGCCAGCAGCTCCTCCGAGGCGCGACTATCACCCCTCCACTTT
TRBD2 | NA | TRBJ2-2 | TRBV7-2 | CASSLTSGRASGGELFF | TGTGCCAGCAGCTTAACTAGCGGGAGGGCCAGTGGCGGGGAGCTGTTTTTT
TRBD1 | NA | TRBJ2-7 | TRBV6-5 | CASRGDRAVNEQYF | TGTGCCAGCAGGGGAGACAGGGCGGTCAACGAGCAGTACTTC
TRBD1 | once | TRBJ1-2 | TRBV6-5 | CASRSTGKNYGYTF | TGTGCCAGCAGATCGACAGGGAAAAACTATGGCTACACCTTC